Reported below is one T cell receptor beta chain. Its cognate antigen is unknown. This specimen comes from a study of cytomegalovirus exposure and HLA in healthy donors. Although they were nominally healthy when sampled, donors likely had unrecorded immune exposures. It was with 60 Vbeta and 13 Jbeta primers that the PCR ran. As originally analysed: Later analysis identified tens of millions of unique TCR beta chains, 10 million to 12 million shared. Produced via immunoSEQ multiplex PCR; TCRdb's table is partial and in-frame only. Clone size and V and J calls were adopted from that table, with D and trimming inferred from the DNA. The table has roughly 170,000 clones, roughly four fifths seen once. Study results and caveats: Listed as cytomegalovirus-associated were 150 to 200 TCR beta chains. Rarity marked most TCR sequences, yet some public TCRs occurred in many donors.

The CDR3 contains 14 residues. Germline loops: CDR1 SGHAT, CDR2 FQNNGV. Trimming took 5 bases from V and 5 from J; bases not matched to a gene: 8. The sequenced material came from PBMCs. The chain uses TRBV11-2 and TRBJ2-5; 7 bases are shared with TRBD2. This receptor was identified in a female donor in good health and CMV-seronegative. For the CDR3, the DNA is TGTGCCAGCAGCCCCAGCGGGGCCCGGGAGACCCAGTACTTC. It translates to CASSPSGARETQYF.